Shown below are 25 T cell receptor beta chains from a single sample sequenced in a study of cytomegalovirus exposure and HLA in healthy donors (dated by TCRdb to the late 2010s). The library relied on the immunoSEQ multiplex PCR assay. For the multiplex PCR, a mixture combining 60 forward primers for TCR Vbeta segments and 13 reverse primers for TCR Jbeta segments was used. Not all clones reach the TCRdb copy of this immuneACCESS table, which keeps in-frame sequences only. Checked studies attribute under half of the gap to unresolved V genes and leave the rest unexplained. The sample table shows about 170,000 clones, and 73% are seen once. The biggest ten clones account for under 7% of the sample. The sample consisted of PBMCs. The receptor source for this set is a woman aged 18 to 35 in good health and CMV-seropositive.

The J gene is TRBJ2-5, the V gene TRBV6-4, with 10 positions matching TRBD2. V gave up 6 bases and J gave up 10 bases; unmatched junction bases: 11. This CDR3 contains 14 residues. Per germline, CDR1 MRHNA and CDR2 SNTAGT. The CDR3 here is CASSPSGGTGDQYF. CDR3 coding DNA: TGTGCCAGCAGCCCTAGCGGGGGCACTGGGGACCAGTACTTC.

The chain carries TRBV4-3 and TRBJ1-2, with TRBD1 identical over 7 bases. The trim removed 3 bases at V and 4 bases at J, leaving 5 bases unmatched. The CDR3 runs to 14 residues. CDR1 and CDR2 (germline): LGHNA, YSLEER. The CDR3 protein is CASSHPTGRYGYTF. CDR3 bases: TGCGCCAGCAGCCACCCGACAGGGCGCTATGGCTACACCTTC.

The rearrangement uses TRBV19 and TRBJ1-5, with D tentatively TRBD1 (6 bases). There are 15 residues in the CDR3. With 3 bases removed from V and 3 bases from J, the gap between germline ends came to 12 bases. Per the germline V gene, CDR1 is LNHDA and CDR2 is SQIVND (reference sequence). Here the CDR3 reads CASSIRDMINQPQHF. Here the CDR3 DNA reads TGTGCCAGTAGTATCCGGGACATGATCAATCAGCCCCAGCATTTT. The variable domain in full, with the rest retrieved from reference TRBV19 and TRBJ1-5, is DGGITQSPKYLFRKEGQNVTLSCEQNLNHDAMYWYRQDPGQGLRLIYYSQIVNDFQKGDIAEGYSVSREKKESFPLTVTSAQKNPTAFYLCASSIRDMINQPQHFGDGTRLSIL.

The CDR3 DNA is TGTGCCAGCAGCGTCCGACCGGACAGTTTTGCCGAGCAGTACTTC. The encoded protein is CASSVRPDSFAEQYF. The V and J genes are TRBV9 and TRBJ2-7; D perhaps matches TRBD1 (6 bases). The CDR3 is made up of 15 amino acids. Trimming removed 2 bases at V and 6 bases at J, with 18 bases between. CDR1 and CDR2 from the germline V gene are SGDLS and YYNGEE.

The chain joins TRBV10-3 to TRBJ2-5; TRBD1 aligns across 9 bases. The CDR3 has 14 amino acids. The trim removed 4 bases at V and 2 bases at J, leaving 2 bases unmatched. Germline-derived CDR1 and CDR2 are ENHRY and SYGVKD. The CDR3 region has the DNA TGTGCCATCAGTGGGACAGGGGAACAAGAGACCCAGTACTTC. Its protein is CAISGTGEQETQYF.

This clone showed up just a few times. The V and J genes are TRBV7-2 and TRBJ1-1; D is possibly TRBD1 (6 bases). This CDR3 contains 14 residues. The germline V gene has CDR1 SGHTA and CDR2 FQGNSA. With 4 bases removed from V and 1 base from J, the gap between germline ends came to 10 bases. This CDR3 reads CASSYRVANTEAFF. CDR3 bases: TGTGCCAGCAGCTACAGGGTTGCGAACACTGAAGCTTTCTTT.

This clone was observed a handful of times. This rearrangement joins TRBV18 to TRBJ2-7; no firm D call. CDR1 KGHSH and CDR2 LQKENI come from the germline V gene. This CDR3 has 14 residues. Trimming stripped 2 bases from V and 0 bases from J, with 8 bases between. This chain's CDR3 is CASSPETSSYEQYF. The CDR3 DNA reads TGTGCCAGCTCACCAGAAACGAGCTCCTACGAGCAGTACTTC.

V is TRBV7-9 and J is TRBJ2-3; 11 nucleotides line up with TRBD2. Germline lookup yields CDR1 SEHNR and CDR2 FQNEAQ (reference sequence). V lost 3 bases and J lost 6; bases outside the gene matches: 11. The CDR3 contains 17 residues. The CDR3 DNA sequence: TGTGCCAGCAGCTTTCGTGGTAGCGGGGGGGCCGGGGATACGCAGTATTTT. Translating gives CASSFRGSGGAGDTQYF.

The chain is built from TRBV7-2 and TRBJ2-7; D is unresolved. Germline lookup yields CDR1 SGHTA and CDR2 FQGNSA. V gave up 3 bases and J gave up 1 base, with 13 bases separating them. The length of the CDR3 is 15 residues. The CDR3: CASSFWADRSYEQYF. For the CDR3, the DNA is TGTGCCAGCAGCTTCTGGGCTGATAGGTCCTACGAGCAGTACTTC. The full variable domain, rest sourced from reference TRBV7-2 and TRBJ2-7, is GAGVSQSPSNKVTEKGKDVELRCDPISGHTALYWYRQSLGQGLEFLIYFQGNSAPDKSGLPSDRFSAERTGGSVSTLTIQRTQQEDSAVYLCASSFWADRSYEQYFGPGTRLTVT.

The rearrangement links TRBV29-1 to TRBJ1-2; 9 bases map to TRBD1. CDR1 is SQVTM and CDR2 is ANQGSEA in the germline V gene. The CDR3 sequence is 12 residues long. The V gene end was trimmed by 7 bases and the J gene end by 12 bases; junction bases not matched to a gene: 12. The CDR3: CSAPGQGGGHTF. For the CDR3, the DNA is TGCAGCGCCCCGGGACAGGGAGGCGGCCACACCTTC.

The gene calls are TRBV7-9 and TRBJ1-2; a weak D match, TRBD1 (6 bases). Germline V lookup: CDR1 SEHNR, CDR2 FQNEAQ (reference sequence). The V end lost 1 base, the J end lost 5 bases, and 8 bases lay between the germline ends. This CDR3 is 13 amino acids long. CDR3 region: CASSLEGTYGYTF. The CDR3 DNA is TGTGCCAGCAGCTTAGAAGGGACATATGGCTACACCTTC.

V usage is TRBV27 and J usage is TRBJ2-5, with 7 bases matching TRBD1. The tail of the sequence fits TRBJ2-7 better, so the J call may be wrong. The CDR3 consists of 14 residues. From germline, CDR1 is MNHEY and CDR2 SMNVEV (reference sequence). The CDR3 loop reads CASSTLGQIYEQYF. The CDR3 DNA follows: TGTGCCAGCAGTACCCTGGGACAGATCTACGAGCAGTACTTC.

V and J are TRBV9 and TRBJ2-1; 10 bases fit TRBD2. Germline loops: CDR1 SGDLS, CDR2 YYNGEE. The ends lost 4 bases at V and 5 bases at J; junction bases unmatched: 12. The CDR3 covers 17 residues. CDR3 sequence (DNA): TGTGCCAGCAGCCCCATACTAGCGGGGTCACTTCACAATGAGCAGTTCTTC. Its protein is CASSPILAGSLHNEQFF.

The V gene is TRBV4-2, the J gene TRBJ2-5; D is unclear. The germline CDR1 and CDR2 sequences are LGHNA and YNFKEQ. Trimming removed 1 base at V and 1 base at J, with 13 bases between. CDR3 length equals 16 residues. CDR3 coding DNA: TGTGCCAGCAGCCAAGTCGGTGGAGTAGTCCAAGAGACCCAGTACTTC. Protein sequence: CASSQVGGVVQETQYF.

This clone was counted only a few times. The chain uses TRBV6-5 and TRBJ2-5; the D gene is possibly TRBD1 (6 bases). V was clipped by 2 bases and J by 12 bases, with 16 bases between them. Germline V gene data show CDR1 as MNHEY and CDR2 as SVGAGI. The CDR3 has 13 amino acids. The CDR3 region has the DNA TGTGCCAGCAGTTACGCTCGCTCTGGGGGCGAGTACTTC. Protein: CASSYARSGGEYF.

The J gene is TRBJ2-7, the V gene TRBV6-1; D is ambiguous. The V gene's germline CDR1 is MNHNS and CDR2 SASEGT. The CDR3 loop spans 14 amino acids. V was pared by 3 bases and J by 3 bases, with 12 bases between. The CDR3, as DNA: TGTGCCAGCAGTGACGCCCGAGACAACTACGAGCAGTACTTC. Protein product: CASSDARDNYEQYF.

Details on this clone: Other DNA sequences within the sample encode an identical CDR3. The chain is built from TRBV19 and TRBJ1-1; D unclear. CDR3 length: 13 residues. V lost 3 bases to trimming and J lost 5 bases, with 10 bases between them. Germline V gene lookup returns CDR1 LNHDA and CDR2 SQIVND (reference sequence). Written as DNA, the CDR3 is TGTGCCAGTAGTATCGGCGCGGGAACTGAAGCTTTCTTT. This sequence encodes CASSIGAGTEAFF.

The CDR3 loop is CASSILLTDTQYF. DNA of the CDR3: TGTGCCAGTAGTATCCTTCTCACAGATACGCAGTATTTT. V and J are TRBV19 and TRBJ2-3; no reliable D call. This CDR3 has 13 residues. V was trimmed by 3 bases and J by 2 bases, leaving 6 bases between them. Germline CDR1 reads LNHDA; CDR2 reads SQIVND (reference sequence). The full variable domain, completed using reference TRBV19 and TRBJ2-3, is DGGITQSPKYLFRKEGQNVTLSCEQNLNHDAMYWYRQDPGQGLRLIYYSQIVNDFQKGDIAEGYSVSREKKESFPLTVTSAQKNPTAFYLCASSILLTDTQYFGPGTRLTVL.

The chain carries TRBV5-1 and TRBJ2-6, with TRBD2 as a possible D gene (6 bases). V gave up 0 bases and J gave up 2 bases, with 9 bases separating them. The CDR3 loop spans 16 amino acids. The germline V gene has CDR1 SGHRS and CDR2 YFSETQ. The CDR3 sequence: CASSLEWGAGANVLTF. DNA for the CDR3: TGCGCCAGCAGCTTGGAGTGGGGGGCTGGGGCCAACGTCCTGACTTTC.

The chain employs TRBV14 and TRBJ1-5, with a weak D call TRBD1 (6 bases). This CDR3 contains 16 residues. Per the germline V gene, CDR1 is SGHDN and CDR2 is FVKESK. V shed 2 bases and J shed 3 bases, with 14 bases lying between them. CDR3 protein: CASSQMGGAINQPQHF. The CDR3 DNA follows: TGTGCCAGCAGCCAAATGGGGGGGGCTATCAATCAGCCCCAGCATTTT.

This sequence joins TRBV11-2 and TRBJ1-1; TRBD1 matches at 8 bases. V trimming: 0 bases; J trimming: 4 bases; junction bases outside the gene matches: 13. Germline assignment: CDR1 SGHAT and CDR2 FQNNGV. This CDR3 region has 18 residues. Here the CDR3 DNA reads TGTGCCAGCAGCTTAGAATACGTAGGACAGGGATGGGGCACTGAAGCTTTCTTT. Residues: CASSLEYVGQGWGTEAFF.

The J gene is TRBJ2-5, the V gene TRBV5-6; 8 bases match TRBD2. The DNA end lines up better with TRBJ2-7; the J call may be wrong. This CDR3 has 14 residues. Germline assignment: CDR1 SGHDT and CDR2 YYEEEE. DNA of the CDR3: TGTGCCAGCAGCTTTGTCGGGGGGGTTCACGAGCAGTACTTC. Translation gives CASSFVGGVHEQYF.

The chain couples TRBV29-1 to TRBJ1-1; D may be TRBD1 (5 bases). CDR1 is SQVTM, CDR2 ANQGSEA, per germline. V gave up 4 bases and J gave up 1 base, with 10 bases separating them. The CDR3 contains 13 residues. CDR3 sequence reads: CSVGQGANTEAFF. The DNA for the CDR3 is TGCAGCGTTGGTCAGGGCGCGAACACTGAAGCTTTCTTT.

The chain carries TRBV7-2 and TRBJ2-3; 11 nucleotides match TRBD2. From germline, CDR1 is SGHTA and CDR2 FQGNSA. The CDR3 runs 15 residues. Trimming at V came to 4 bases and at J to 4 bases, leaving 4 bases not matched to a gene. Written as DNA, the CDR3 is TGTGCCAGCAGCTACCGACTAGCGGGACCAGATACGCAGTATTTT. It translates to CASSYRLAGPDTQYF. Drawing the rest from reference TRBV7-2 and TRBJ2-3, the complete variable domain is GAGVSQSPSNKVTEKGKDVELRCDPISGHTALYWYRQSLGQGLEFLIYFQGNSAPDKSGLPSDRFSAERTGGSVSTLTIQRTQQEDSAVYLCASSYRLAGPDTQYFGPGTRLTVL.

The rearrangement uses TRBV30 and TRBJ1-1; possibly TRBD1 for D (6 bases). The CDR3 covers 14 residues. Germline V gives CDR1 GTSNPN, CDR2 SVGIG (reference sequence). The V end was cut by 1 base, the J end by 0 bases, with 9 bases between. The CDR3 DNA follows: TGTGCCTGGAGTGGCACAGGGTTGAACACTGAAGCTTTCTTT. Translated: CAWSGTGLNTEAFF. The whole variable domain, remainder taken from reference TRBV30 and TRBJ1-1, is SQTIHQWPATLVQPVGSPLSLECTVEGTSNPNLYWYRQAAGRGLQLLFYSVGIGQISSEVPQNLSASRPQDRQFILSSKKLLLSDSGFYLCAWSGTGLNTEAFFGQGTRLTVV.